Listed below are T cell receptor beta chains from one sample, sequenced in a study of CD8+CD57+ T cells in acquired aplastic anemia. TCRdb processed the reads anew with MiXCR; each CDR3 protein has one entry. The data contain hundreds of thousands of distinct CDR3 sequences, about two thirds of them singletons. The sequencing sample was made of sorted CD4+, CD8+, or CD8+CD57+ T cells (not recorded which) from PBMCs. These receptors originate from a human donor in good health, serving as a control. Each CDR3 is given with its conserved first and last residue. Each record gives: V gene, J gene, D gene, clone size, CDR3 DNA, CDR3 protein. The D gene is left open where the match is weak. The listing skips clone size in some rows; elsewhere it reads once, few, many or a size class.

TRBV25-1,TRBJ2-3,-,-,TGTGTCAGCAGCCCAAGCGGCAGTCCGGAGGGTCCTTATACGCAGTATTTT,CVSSPSGSPEGPYTQYF
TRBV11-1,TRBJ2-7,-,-,TGTGCCAGCAGCTTAACAACCGAGCAGTACTTC,CASSLTTEQYF
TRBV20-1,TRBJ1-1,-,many,TGCAGTGCAGGGGGGGTGGACACTGAAGCTTTCTTT,CSAGGVDTEAFF
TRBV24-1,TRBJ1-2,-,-,TGTGCCACCCAAGATTTGGTCGATGGCTACACCTTC,CATQDLVDGYTF
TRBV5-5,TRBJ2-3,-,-,TGTGCCAGCAGCAGAGGACTTGCGGGCCTTAGCACAGATACGCAGTATTTT,CASSRGLAGLSTDTQYF
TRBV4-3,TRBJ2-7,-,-,TGCGCCAGCAGTGCCCAGACGCCCTACGAGCAGTACTTC,CASSAQTPYEQYF
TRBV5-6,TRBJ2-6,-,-,TGTGCCAGCAGCTACAGCACAGGCTCTGGGGCCAACGTCCTGACTTTC,CASSYSTGSGANVLTF
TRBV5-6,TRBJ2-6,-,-,TGTGCCAGCAGCTTGAAATTTCCCCCTATCTCTGGGGCCAACGTCCTGACTTTC,CASSLKFPPISGANVLTF
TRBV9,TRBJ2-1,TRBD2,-,TGTGCCAGCAGCCCCCGGACAAGCGGGGGCGGGCAGTTCTTC,CASSPRTSGGGQFF
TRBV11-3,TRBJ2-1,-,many,TGTGCCAGCAGCTTAAGGGGTTTCGACAATGAGCAGTTCTTC,CASSLRGFDNEQFF
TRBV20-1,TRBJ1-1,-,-,TGCAGTGCTAAGCGGGACAAAGCTTCACCTTTCTTT,CSAKRDKASPFF
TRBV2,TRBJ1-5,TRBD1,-,TGTGCCAGCAGCGGGGACAGGGGTAGCAATCATCCCCAGCATTTT,CASSGDRGSNHPQHF
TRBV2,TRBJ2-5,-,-,TGTGCCAGCAGCGTAGGGGGGAACGGGCCTGGGGGGACCCAGTACTTC,CASSVGGNGPGGTQYF
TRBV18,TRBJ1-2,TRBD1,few,TGTGCCAGCACTTCGTCGGGACAGGGAGTATTCTATGGCTACACCTTC,CASTSSGQGVFYGYTF
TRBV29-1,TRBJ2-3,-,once,TGCAGCGTTGATGCGAGGGGCACAGATCCGCAGTATTTT,CSVDARGTDPQYF
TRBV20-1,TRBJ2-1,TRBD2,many,TGCAGTGCTAGCCCTAGGGAGGGCATTATCTACAATGAGCAGTTCTTC,CSASPREGIIYNEQFF
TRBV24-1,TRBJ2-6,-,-,TGTGCCACCAGGGATAGACTGGGTGAAGCTTTC,CATRDRLGEAF
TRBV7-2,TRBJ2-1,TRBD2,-,TGTGCCAGCAGCTTAGCAATGGCGGGGGGGCTTACGGAGCAGTTCTTC,CASSLAMAGGLTEQFF
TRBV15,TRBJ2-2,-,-,TGTGCCAGCAGCCCACTACAGGGTATGGGGTCCGGGGAGCTGTTTTTT,CASSPLQGMGSGELFF
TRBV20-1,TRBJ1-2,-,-,TGCAGTGCTAGTATAGGGGCGGGAAACAATGGCTACACCTTC,CSASIGAGNNGYTF
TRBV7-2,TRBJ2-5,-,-,TGTGCCAGCAGCTTAAGTAGAGATAATGAAAAACAGTTTTTC,CASSLSRDNEKQFF
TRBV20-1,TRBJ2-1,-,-,TGCAGCTCGACGGGGGCCTTGAATGAGCAGTTCTTC,CSSTGALNEQFF
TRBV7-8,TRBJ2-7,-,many,TGTGCCAGCAGCTTATCCACCTACGAGCAGTACTTC,CASSLSTYEQYF
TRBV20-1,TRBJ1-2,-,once,TGCAGTGCTCGACGTACAGTTGACGGTGGCTACACCTTC,CSARRTVDGGYTF
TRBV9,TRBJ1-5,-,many,TGTGCCAGCAGCGTATCAGGAGAAAGCAATCAGCCCCAGCATTTT,CASSVSGESNQPQHF
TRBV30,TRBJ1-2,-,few,TGTGCCTGGAGTGTACAGTTTGGTACCCATGGCTACACCTTC,CAWSVQFGTHGYTF
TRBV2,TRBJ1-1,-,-,TGTGCCAGCAGAACCCCCACACGGGGCACTGAAGCTTTCTTT,CASRTPTRGTEAFF
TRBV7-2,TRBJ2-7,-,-,TGTGCCAGCAGCGGGAGTAGGGGAAACTATGGCTACACCGAGCAGTACTTC,CASSGSRGNYGYTEQYF
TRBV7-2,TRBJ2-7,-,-,TGTGCCAGCAGCTTAGTGGGGGGATCTCCCTACGAGCAGTACTTC,CASSLVGGSPYEQYF
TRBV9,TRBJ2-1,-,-,TGTGCCAGCAGCGTAGGCCAGGACCTAGAGTTC,CASSVGQDLEF
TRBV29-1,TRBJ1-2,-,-,TGCAGTGGTATTAGTGGTGGGGAGTACACCTTC,CSGISGGEYTF
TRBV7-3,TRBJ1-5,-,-,TGTGCCAGCAGCTTCGGGGGTAGCAAGGGAGATTCCCAGCATTTT,CASSFGGSKGDSQHF
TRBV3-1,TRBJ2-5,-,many,TGTGCCAGCAGCCAAGTCGGGGGCTCAGAGACCCAGTACTTC,CASSQVGGSETQYF
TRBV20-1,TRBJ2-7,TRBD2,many,TGCAGTGCTAGATCCCGTAGCGGGGGCGCCTACTACGAGCAGTACTTC,CSARSRSGGAYYEQYF
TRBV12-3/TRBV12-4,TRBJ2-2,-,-,TGTGCCATCAGTGAGACTAGAGACACCGGGGAGCTGTTTTTT,CAISETRDTGELFF
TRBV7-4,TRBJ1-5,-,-,TGTGCCAGCAGCCTGCCTAGTGGTCCTAACCAGCCCCCGCATTTT,CASSLPSGPNQPPHF
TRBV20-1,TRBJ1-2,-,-,TGCAGTGCTAGATGGTCGGGGGTACTAGGGAACTATGGCTACACCTTC,CSARWSGVLGNYGYTF
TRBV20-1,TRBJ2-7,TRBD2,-,TGCAGTGCTGATAGCGGGGGGTCCTCCTACGAGCAGTACTTC,CSADSGGSSYEQYF
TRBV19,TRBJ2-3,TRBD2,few,TGTGCCAGACTAGAGCGGGGTAAAACTCGCCTCACAGATACGCAGTATTTT,CARLERGKTRLTDTQYF
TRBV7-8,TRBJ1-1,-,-,TGTGCCAGCAGCTCAGCCTATCGACAGGTCCGACCTAACGCTTTCTTT,CASSSAYRQVRPNAFF
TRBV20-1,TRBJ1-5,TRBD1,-,TGCAGTGCTCCGGACAGGGGAATGACCTCCCAGCATTTT,CSAPDRGMTSQHF
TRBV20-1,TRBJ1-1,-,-,TGCAGTGCTTATAGGGGGTTCAACACTGAAGCTTTCTTT,CSAYRGFNTEAFF
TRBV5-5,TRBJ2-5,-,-,TGCGCCAGCAGCTTGGAGGCTAGGGGGGAGACCCAGTACTTC,CASSLEARGETQYF
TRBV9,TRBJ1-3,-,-,TGTGCCAGCAGCGCCCACGGGGAACTGAACTCCATATATTTT,CASSAHGELNSIYF
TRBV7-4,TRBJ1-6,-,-,TGTGCCAGCAGCATACAGGGTTCGAAGACCCAGTACTTCCACTTT,CASSIQGSKTQYFHF
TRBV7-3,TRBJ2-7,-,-,TGTGCCAGCAGCCCACTGACGGGGGACGAGCAGTACTTC,CASSPLTGDEQYF
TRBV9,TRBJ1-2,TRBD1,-,TGTGCCAGCAGCTTAGGGACAGCTATTTCCTATGGCTACACCTTC,CASSLGTAISYGYTF
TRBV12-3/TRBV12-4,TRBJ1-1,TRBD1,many,TGTGCCAGCAGTATGTGGGACAGCCGGGGCGCTGAAGCTTTCTTT,CASSMWDSRGAEAFF
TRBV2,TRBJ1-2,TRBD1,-,TGTGCCAGAACCGGACAGGGCTCTAACTATGGCTACACCTTC,CARTGQGSNYGYTF
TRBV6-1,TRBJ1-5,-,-,TGTGCCAGCAGTGAAAGTAGGCCGGGGCAATATAGCAATCAGCCCCAGCATTTT,CASSESRPGQYSNQPQHF
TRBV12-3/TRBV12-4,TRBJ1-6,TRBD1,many,TGTGCCAGCAGTTTTGGGACAGGGGGTTCACCCCTCCACTTT,CASSFGTGGSPLHF
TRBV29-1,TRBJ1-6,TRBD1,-,TGCAGCGTCAGGGTGACAGGGAGAGCTTGGGCCCTCCACTTT,CSVRVTGRAWALHF
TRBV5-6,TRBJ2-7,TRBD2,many,TGTGCCAGCAGCTTAGGACCGGGACTAGCGTTCCCCTACGAGCAGTACTTC,CASSLGPGLAFPYEQYF
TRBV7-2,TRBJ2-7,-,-,TGTGCCAGCAGCCCCGCCGAGGGAGAATACGAGCAGTACTTC,CASSPAEGEYEQYF
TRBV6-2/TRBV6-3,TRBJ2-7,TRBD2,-,TGTGCCATCCGGGTGTCGGGACTAGTCTACGAGCAGTACTTC,CAIRVSGLVYEQYF